These 8 T cell receptor beta chains were all obtained from the same sample, sequenced in a study of CD8+CD57+ T cells in acquired aplastic anemia. Genomic DNA was employed as the template in profiling TCR beta VDJ and CDR3. TCRdb fed the reads into MiXCR, producing one record per CDR3 protein. The profile shows some 220,000 distinct CDR3 sequences, 34% of them singletons. What was sequenced was sorted CD4+, CD8+, or CD8+CD57+ T cells (not recorded which) from PBMCs. The receptor source for this set is a human donor in good health, serving as a control.

On this clonotype: A read error may be the cause here, since a much bigger clone is one base away. The chain uses TRBV5-1 and TRBJ1-2; D might be TRBD1 (5 bases). Per the germline V gene, CDR1 is SGHRS and CDR2 is YFSETQ. This CDR3 spans 14 amino acids. For the CDR3, the DNA is TGCGCCAGCAGCTTGGAGGGCAGGGAGAGTGGCCACACCTTC. It encodes CASSLEGRESGHTF.

The CDR3 region has the DNA TGTGCCAGCAGCCCAGGGGTTCACGCTTTCTTT. Its translation is CASSPGVHAFF. The chain joins TRBV6-1 to TRBJ1-1; D is possibly TRBD1 (6 bases). V dropped 6 bases and J dropped 11 bases, with 13 bases sitting between them. The CDR3 is 11 amino acids. Germline CDR1 reads MNHNS; CDR2 reads SASEGT.

The table lists this clonotype with many counts. The V call is TRBV2, the J call TRBJ2-7; 8 positions match TRBD2. The CDR3 runs to 14 residues. Trimming took 4 bases from V and 4 from J; bases not matched to a gene: 6. Germline CDR1 reads SNHLY; CDR2 reads FYNNEI. This CDR3 reads CASSVDSGDYEQYF. The CDR3 coding sequence is TGTGCCAGCAGTGTAGATAGCGGGGATTACGAGCAGTACTTC.

This clonotype was seen only once. The chain has TRBV20-1 and TRBJ1-3, with 7 positions matching TRBD1. With 8 bases clipped from V and 7 bases from J, the junction kept 8 bases outside the gene matches. This CDR3 spans 12 amino acids. Germline assignment: CDR1 DFQATT and CDR2 SNEGSKA (reference sequence). The DNA of the CDR3 is TGCAGTACAACAGGGGTTAGCAACACCATATATTTT. Amino acid sequence: CSTTGVSNTIYF.

Many counts were recorded for this clonotype. This chain uses TRBV25-1 with TRBJ1-5; D may be TRBD1 (5 bases). Germline loops: CDR1 MGHDK, CDR2 SYGVNS. This CDR3 has 15 amino acids. The ends were cut back, 7 bases at V and 3 bases at J, with 16 bases in the middle. The CDR3 nucleotides are TGTGCCAGCATAGTCCGACAGATCAACAATCAGCCCCAGCATTTT. This codes for CASIVRQINNQPQHF.

The gene calls are TRBV20-1 and TRBJ1-1; D is possibly TRBD1 (5 bases). Per germline, CDR1 DFQATT and CDR2 SNEGSKA (reference sequence). The germline V and J ends were trimmed by 3 bases and 4 bases, with 15 bases remaining between them. CDR3 length: 14 residues. CDR3 nucleotides: TGCAGTGCTAGGGGGACGGAAGGAACCACTGAAGCTTTCTTT. Its protein is CSARGTEGTTEAFF.

This clonotype was seen a handful of times. The chain couples TRBV6-1 to TRBJ2-5; 9 bases line up with TRBD1. The CDR3 is 13 amino acids. The junction had 6 bases not matched to a gene; V was cut back by 6 bases and J by 7 bases. The germline V gene encodes CDR1 MNHNS and CDR2 SASEGT. As DNA, the CDR3 is TGTGCCAGCAGGCACGACAGGGGGGGGACCCAGTACTTC. Amino acids: CASRHDRGGTQYF.

There are a few counts of this clonotype. The chain recombines TRBV27 with TRBJ2-5; 9 positions agree with TRBD2. Germline V gene data show CDR1 as MNHEY and CDR2 as SMNVEV (reference sequence). J was trimmed by 1 base and V by 3 bases; bases with no gene match: 9. This CDR3 has 17 residues. DNA for the CDR3: TGTGCCAGCAGTTTTCTGGCGGGGGGGGATCGCCAAGAGACCCAGTACTTC. Translation gives CASSFLAGGDRQETQYF.